This TCR beta chain derives from a study of CD8 T cells in Susac syndrome. TCR beta sequences were obtained from blood CD8+ and CD4+ T cells. Bulk CD8+ and CD4+ cells came from magnetic negative isolation; CD8+ TEMRA by FACS. Random hexamers primed reverse transcription of about 0.5 to 1 ug RNA. TCR beta CDR3 was amplified by immunoSEQ multiplex PCR. This amplification extended across 54 Vbeta and 13 Jbeta segments. Each CDR3 protein is one row after TCRdb ran MiXCR on the immunoSEQ multiplex PCR reads. The table has approximately 210,000 distinct CDR3 sequences, around 95% seen once; the top ten hold 0.095%. Germline V gene sequence: CDR1 MNHEY, CDR2 SMNVEV (reference sequence). The CDR3 totals 13 residues. Trimming removed 2 bases from V and 1 base from J, with 5 bases in between.

The chain uses TRBV27 and TRBJ1-1; D gene ambiguous. The sequence derives from a human donor with multiple sclerosis. The sequenced sample was CD4+ T cells from PBMCs. For the CDR3, the DNA is TGTGCCAGCAGTTTAAAGGGGAACACTGAAGCTTTCTTT. This codes for CASSLKGNTEAFF.